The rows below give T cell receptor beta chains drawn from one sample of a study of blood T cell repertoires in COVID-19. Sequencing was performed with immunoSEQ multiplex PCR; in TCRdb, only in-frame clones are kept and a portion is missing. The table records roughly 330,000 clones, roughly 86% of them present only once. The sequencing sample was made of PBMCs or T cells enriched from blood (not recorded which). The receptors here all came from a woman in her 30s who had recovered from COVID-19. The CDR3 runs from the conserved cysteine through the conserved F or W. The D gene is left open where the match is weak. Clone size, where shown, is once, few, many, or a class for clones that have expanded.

TGTGCCAGCAGGATCGGAACAGGGTCGCGGGGCTACACCTTC	CASRIGTGSRGYTF	TRBV28	14	-	TRBJ1-2	-
TGCGCCAGCAGCTTGGACAGGGGAAGGGATGAAAAACTGTTTTTT	CASSLDRGRDEKLFF	TRBV5-1	15	TRBD1	TRBJ1-4	-
TGTGCCAGCTCCCCCCCGGGGGACCGAGGGAGCACAGATACGCAGTATTTT	CASSPPGDRGSTDTQYF	TRBV18	17	-	TRBJ2-3	-
TGTGCCAGCAGTTTATTTGGGACAGGTTCTTATGGCTACACCTTC	CASSLFGTGSYGYTF	TRBV27	15	TRBD1	TRBJ1-2	-
TGTGCCATCAGTGAGTCGGGAGGGAATCACGAATTAACTAATGAAAAACTGTTTTTT	CAISESGGNHELTNEKLFF	TRBV10-3	19	-	TRBJ1-4	-
TGTGCCAGCAGCTTTGTTCCCCGGACAGTCAGTATGAACACTGAAGCTTTCTTT	CASSFVPRTVSMNTEAFF	TRBV7-8	18	-	TRBJ1-1	-
TGTGCCAGCAGCGGTCCTGAGGGCACTGAAGCTTTCTTT	CASSGPEGTEAFF	TRBV6-4	13	-	TRBJ1-1	-
TGCAGCGTCCGAGATCGTGGCTACACCTTC	CSVRDRGYTF	TRBV29-1	10	-	TRBJ1-2	-
TGTGCCAGCAGTGACTCGAATGGACAGGGGAGCCACGAGCAGTACTTC	CASSDSNGQGSHEQYF	TRBV6-4	16	TRBD1	TRBJ2-7	-
TGTGCCAGCAATCAGCCCGACAGTTCACCCCTCCACTTT	CASNQPDSSPLHF	TRBV7-9	13	-	TRBJ1-6	-
TGCAGCGTTGCTGTGGACAGGACTAATGAAAAACTGTTTTTT	CSVAVDRTNEKLFF	TRBV29-1	14	TRBD1	TRBJ1-4	-
TGTACCCTACAGGGGACTGGCTACACCTTC	CTLQGTGYTF	TRBV19	10	TRBD1	TRBJ1-2	-
TGTGCCAGCAGCTTAGATTACAGGGGCAGTGAAAAACTGTTTTTT	CASSLDYRGSEKLFF	TRBV7-8	15	TRBD1	TRBJ1-4	-
TGTGCCAGCAGGGGCAAGGCCGGGGGAGATACGCAGTATTTT	CASRGKAGGDTQYF	TRBV5-4	14	-	TRBJ2-3	-
TGTGCCAGCAGTTCCGACAGGGGGCCGTGGACTGAAGCTTTCTTT	CASSSDRGPWTEAFF	TRBV11-2	15	TRBD1	TRBJ1-1	-
TGTGCCAGCAGTGCGACAGGGGCCTCTTGGGGCTACACCTTC	CASSATGASWGYTF	TRBV2	14	TRBD1	TRBJ1-2	-
TGCGCCAGCAGCTGGACAGGGGTAACTGAAGCTTTCTTT	CASSWTGVTEAFF	TRBV5-1	13	TRBD1	TRBJ1-1	-
TGTGCCCGCGGGGAGGGGGGGAGCTCCTACGAGCAGTACTTC	CARGEGGSSYEQYF	TRBV13	14	-	TRBJ2-7	-
TGTGCCAGCAGCCCGTATCAGGGGGCCGCCACTGAAGCTTTCTTT	CASSPYQGAATEAFF	TRBV7-3	15	TRBD1	TRBJ1-1	-
TGTGCCAGCAGCCAACTGGGGGGGGCACCGAGGACCACTAATCATTTGTACAATGAGCAGTTCTTC	CASSQLGGAPRTTNHLYNEQFF	TRBV3-1/TRBV3-2	22	-	TRBJ2-1	-
TGTGCCAGCTCACAAACAGGGGGAGGACCCTACGAGCAGTACTTC	CASSQTGGGPYEQYF	TRBV18	15	TRBD1	TRBJ2-7	-
TGTGCCAGCAGTTTGCTCTCGATAGCGGGGGGGCGGGCCACAGATACGCAGTATTTT	CASSLLSIAGGRATDTQYF	TRBV27	19	TRBD2	TRBJ2-3	-
TGTGCCAGCATTTCGGAGGGTTGGAGTACTGAAGCTTTCTTT	CASISEGWSTEAFF	TRBV28	14	-	TRBJ1-1	few
TGCGCCAGCAGCCGGTGGGGGCGCAACACTGAAGCTTTCTTT	CASSRWGRNTEAFF	TRBV5-1	14	-	TRBJ1-1	-
TGCGCCAGCAGCTCAGGGACAGGGATGAACACTGAAGCTTTCTTT	CASSSGTGMNTEAFF	TRBV5-1	15	TRBD1	TRBJ1-1	-
TGTGCCAGCAGCCTGGACACCCGCTATGGCTACACCTTC	CASSLDTRYGYTF	TRBV2	13	-	TRBJ1-2	-
TGTGCCAGCTCACCTGGAGGTGGTGATGAAAAACTGTTTTTT	CASSPGGGDEKLFF	TRBV18	14	-	TRBJ1-4	-
TGTGCCAGCAGGTCCGGGACAGATAATTCACCCCTCCACTTT	CASRSGTDNSPLHF	TRBV2	14	TRBD1	TRBJ1-6	-
TGTGCCAGCAGCCTTGGGACAGGGGAGGGAAACTATGGCTACACCTTC	CASSLGTGEGNYGYTF	TRBV28	16	TRBD1	TRBJ1-2	-
TGTGCCAGCAGCCCCCTGGAGTTACCAGGGACACTGAACACTGAAGCTTTCTTT	CASSPLELPGTLNTEAFF	TRBV7-9	18	-	TRBJ1-1	-
TGCAGTGCTAGTCCCGGACAGGGGGCCGTAGGTGAGCAGTTCTTC	CSASPGQGAVGEQFF	TRBV20-1	15	TRBD1	TRBJ2-1	once
TGTGCTAGTGGTTTTAGTAGCGGAACAACTAATGAAAAACTGTTTTTT	CASGFSSGTTNEKLFF	TRBV12-5	16	-	TRBJ1-4	-
TGTGCCATCACGCTCCAGGCGAGCTATGGCTACACCTTC	CAITLQASYGYTF	TRBV10-3	13	-	TRBJ1-2	-
TGTGCCAGCAGTTACGGGGGGTCCGGGGAGCTGTTTTTT	CASSYGGSGELFF	TRBV6-5	13	-	TRBJ2-2	-
TGTGCCAGTACCGAAGAAGGGGGGGGAATTTCGGAGACCCAGTACTTC	CASTEEGGGISETQYF	TRBV19	16	-	TRBJ2-5	few
TGTGCCAGCAGCTCGCACAGGGTCTCCGGAAACACCATATATTTT	CASSSHRVSGNTIYF	TRBV7-9	15	-	TRBJ1-3	-
TGTGCCAGCAGCCCTAGACGGACTAGCGGGGGGCCCCCGTTCTTC	CASSPRRTSGGPPFF	TRBV7-2	15	TRBD2	TRBJ2-1	-
TGTGCCAGCAGCCCTCACTTGGACAGGGGAGAAGCTTTCTTT	CASSPHLDRGEAFF	TRBV4-2	14	TRBD1	TRBJ1-1	-
TGCGCCAGCAGCCAAGTGGGCAGAACCTACGAGCAGTACTTC	CASSQVGRTYEQYF	TRBV4-1	14	-	TRBJ2-7	-
TGTGCCAGCAGCTTATCGGGGTTTCAGTTCTCTGGAAACACCATATATTTT	CASSLSGFQFSGNTIYF	TRBV7-8	17	-	TRBJ1-3	-
TGTGCCAGCAGTGAAGTCGCGGACTCCTACGAGCAGTACTTC	CASSEVADSYEQYF	TRBV6-1	14	-	TRBJ2-7	-
TGTGCCATCAGTCGCTCGACAGGGAACACTGAAGCTTTCTTT	CAISRSTGNTEAFF	TRBV10-3	14	-	TRBJ1-1	once
TGTGCCAGCAGCGCAACAGGGGCTGTCGGGCAAGAGACCCAGTACTTC	CASSATGAVGQETQYF	TRBV9	16	TRBD1	TRBJ2-5	-
TGTGCCAGCAGTTACTCTGCCGGGGGGGCTAACTATGGCTACACCTTC	CASSYSAGGANYGYTF	TRBV6-5	16	-	TRBJ1-2	-
TGTGCCAGCAGCAAAGGGACGGACAGGGGGCGCGGCGATGGCTACACCTTC	CASSKGTDRGRGDGYTF	TRBV21-1	17	-	TRBJ1-2	-
TGCGCCAGCTCCGAAGGGACAGGGGGCTATGAAAAACTGTTTTTT	CASSEGTGGYEKLFF	TRBV5-1	15	TRBD1	TRBJ1-4	-
TGCGCCAGCAGCCAATTATCCCAGGTTAACTATGGCTACACCTTC	CASSQLSQVNYGYTF	TRBV4-3	15	-	TRBJ1-2	few
TGTGCCAGCAGTTGGACAGGGACGAATGAAAAACTGTTTTTT	CASSWTGTNEKLFF	TRBV2	14	TRBD1	TRBJ1-4	-
TGTGCCAGCAGTCCTCACCGTGGGGGCGCCGGGCATTTT	CASSPHRGGAGHF	TRBV28	13	-	TRBJ1-5	-
TGCGCCAGCAGCACCGGGCCTACCAGGGGTGAGCAGTTCTTC	CASSTGPTRGEQFF	TRBV5-1	14	-	TRBJ2-1	-
TGTGCCAGCAGCTTACTACTAGCGGGGCCTAAAGAGACCCAGTACTTC	CASSLLLAGPKETQYF	TRBV7-2	16	TRBD2	TRBJ2-5	few
TGTGCCAGCAGACCGGCGGGGGGCGACACCGGGGAGCTGTTTTTT	CASRPAGGDTGELFF	TRBV14	15	TRBD2	TRBJ2-2	-
TGTGCCTGGAGTGTAACAGCCATGAACACTGAAGCTTTCTTT	CAWSVTAMNTEAFF	TRBV30	14	-	TRBJ1-1	-
TGTGCCAGCAGCGCGCCTGGGACAGGAGAGGGTAAGGGGCAGTACTTC	CASSAPGTGEGKGQYF	TRBV7-2	16	TRBD1	TRBJ2-7	-
TGTGCCAGCAGCCCCGGCGGGGGCCGGTGGTCCTACAATGAGCAGTTCTTC	CASSPGGGRWSYNEQFF	TRBV3-1/TRBV3-2	17	-	TRBJ2-1	-
TGTGCCATCAGTGATGGCGGACAGGGGGGATATGGCTACACCTTC	CAISDGGQGGYGYTF	TRBV10-3	15	TRBD1	TRBJ1-2	-
TGTGCCAGCAGCAAAGCTACAGGGTGGAATGTAGCTTTCTTT	CASSKATGWNVAFF	TRBV21-1	14	-	TRBJ1-1	-